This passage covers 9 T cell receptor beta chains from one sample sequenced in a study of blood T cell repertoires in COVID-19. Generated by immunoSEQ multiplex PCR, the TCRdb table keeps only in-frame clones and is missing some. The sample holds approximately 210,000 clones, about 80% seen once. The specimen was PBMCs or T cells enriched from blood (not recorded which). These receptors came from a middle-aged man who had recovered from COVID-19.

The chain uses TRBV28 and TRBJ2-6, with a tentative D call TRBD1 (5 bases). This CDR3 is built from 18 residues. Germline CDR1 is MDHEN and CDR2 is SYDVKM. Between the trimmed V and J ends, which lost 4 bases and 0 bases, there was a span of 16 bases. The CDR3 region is CASSSIQGSTSGANVLTF. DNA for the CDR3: TGTGCCAGCAGTTCGATTCAGGGCTCCACCTCTGGGGCCAACGTCCTGACTTTC.

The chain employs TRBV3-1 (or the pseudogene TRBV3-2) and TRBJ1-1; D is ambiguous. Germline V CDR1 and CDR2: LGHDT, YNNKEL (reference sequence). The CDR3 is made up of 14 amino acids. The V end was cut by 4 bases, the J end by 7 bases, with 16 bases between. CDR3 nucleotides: TGTGCCAGCAGCCCCTCCGCGGGGAATGTTGAAGCTTTCTTT. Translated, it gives CASSPSAGNVEAFF.

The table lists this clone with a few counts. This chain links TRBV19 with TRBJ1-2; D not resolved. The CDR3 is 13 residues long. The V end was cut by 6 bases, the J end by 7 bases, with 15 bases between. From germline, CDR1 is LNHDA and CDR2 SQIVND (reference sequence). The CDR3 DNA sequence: TGTGCCAGTAGATTGGCGGCCGGTGGTGGCTACACCTTC. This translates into CASRLAAGGGYTF. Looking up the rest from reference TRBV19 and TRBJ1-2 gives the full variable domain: DGGITQSPKYLFRKEGQNVTLSCEQNLNHDAMYWYRQDPGQGLRLIYYSQIVNDFQKGDIAEGYSVSREKKESFPLTVTSAQKNPTAFYLCASRLAAGGGYTFGSGTRLTVV.

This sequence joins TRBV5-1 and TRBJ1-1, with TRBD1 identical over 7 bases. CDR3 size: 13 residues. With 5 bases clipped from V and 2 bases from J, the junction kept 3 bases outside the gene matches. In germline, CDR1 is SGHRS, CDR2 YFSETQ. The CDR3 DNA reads TGCGCCAGCAGGGGACAGACTAACACTGAAGCTTTCTTT. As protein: CASRGQTNTEAFF.

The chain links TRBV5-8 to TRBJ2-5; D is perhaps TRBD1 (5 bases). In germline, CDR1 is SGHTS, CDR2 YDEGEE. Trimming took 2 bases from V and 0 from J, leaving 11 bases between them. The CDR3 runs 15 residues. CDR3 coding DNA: TGTGCCAGCAGCTTAAGGGGCCCGTACCAAGAGACCCAGTACTTC. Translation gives CASSLRGPYQETQYF.

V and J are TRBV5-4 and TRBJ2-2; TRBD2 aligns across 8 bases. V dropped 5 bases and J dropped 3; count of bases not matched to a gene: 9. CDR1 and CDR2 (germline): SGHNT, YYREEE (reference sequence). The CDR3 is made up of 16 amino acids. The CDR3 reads CASSFLREAHTGELFF. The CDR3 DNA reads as TGTGCCAGCAGTTTCCTGCGGGAGGCTCACACCGGGGAGCTGTTTTTT.

The CDR3 DNA follows: TGTGCCAGCTCAGACTCAGGGATCTACGAGCAGTACTTC. Its protein product is CASSDSGIYEQYF. This chain connects TRBV2 to TRBJ2-7; TRBD1 might be the D (5 bases). CDR1 SNHLY and CDR2 FYNNEI come from the germline V gene. V lost 8 bases to trimming and J lost 3 bases, with 14 bases between them. The CDR3 consists of 13 residues.

CDR3 bases: TGTGCCAGCAGCTCCTCCGGGGGGTCGACAGATACGCAGTATTTT. It codes for CASSSSGGSTDTQYF. The genes are TRBV7-2 and TRBJ2-3, with TRBD2 matching 7 bases. Germline lookup yields CDR1 SGHTA and CDR2 FQGNSA. V lost 4 bases to trimming and J lost 3 bases; unmatched junction nucleotides: 7. This CDR3 is 15 amino acids long.

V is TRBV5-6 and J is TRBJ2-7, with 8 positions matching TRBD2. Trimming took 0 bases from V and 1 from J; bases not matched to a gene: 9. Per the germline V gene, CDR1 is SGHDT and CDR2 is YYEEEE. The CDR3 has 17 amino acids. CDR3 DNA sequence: TGTGCCAGCAGCTTGGCACTGGGCGGGGGGATATCCTACGAGCAGTACTTC. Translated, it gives CASSLALGGGISYEQYF.